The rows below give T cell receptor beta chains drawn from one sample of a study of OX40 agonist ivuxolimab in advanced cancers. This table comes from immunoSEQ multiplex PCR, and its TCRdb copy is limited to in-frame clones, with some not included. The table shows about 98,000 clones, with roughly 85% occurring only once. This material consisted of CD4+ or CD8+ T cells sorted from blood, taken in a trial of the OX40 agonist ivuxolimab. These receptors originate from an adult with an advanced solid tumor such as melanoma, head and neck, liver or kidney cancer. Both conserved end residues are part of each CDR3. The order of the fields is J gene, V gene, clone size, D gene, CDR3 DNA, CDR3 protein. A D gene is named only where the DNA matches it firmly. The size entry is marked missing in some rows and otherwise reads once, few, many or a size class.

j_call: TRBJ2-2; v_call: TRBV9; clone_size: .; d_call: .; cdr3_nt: TGTGCCAGCAGCGTAGACCCCCAGGGCGGGGAGCTGTTTTTT; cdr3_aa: CASSVDPQGGELFF
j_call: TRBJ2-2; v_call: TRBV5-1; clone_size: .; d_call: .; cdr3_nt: TGCGCCAGCAGTCTAGGGCACGGACTCACCGGGGAGCTGTTTTTT; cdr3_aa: CASSLGHGLTGELFF
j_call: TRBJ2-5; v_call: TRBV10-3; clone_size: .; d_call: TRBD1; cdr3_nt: TGTGCCATCACACCGGGACAGCAGCAAGAGACCCAGTACTTC; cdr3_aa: CAITPGQQQETQYF
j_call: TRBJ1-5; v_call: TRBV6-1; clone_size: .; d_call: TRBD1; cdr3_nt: TGTGCCAGCATTGACAGGGGCGGGAGTCAGCCCCAGCATTTT; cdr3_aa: CASIDRGGSQPQHF
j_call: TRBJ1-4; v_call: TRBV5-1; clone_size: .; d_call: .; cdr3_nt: TGCGCCAGCAGACAGAGGGGCGAAGCTGAAAAACTGTTTTTT; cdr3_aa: CASRQRGEAEKLFF
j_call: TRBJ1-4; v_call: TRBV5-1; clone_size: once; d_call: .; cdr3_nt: TGCGCCAGCAGCTTGGGGTCCGATAATGAAAAACTGTTTTTT; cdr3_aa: CASSLGSDNEKLFF
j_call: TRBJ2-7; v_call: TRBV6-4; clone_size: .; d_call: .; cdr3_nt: TGTGCCAGCCCGAGACCCGGACAGCCCGAGCAGTACTTC; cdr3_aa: CASPRPGQPEQYF
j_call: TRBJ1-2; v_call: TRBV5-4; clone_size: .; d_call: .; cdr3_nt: TGTGCCAGCAGCTTGGCTGCCTCACATGGCTACACCTTC; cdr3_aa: CASSLAASHGYTF
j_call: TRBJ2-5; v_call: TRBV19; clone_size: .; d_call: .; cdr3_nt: TGTGCCAGTAGTAAAACCAGCTCCAAAGAGACCCAGTACTTC; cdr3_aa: CASSKTSSKETQYF
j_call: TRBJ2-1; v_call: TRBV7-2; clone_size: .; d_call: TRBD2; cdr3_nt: TGTGCCAGCAGTTTGAACAGACTAGCGGGGGACAATGAGCAGTTCTTC; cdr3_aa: CASSLNRLAGDNEQFF
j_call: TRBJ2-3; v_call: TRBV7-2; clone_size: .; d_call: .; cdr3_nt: TGTGCCAGCAGCCGACAGGTTAGCACAGATACGCAGTATTTT; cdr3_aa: CASSRQVSTDTQYF
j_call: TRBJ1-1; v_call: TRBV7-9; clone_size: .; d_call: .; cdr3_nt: TGTGCCAGCAGCTTCTTGATGGGGGCTTTCTTT; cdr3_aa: CASSFLMGAFF
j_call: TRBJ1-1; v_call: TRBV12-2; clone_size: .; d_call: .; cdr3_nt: TGTGCAAGTCGCTTAAAAGTCGACAGGGAGAACACTGAAGCTTTCTTT; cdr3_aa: CASRLKVDRENTEAFF
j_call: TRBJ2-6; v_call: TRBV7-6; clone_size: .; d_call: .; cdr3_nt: TGTGCCAGCAGCTTAGCGCGCAGGGGAAAGGCTGGGGCCAACGTCCTGACTTTC; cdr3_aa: CASSLARRGKAGANVLTF
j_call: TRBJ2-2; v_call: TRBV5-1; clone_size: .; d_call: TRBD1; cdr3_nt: TGCGCCAGCAGCTCTCCCGGGACAGTTAACACCGGGGAGCTGTTTTTT; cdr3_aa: CASSSPGTVNTGELFF
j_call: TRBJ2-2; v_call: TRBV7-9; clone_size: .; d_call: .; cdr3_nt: TGTGCCAGCAGCCCGGGCGTGGGGACCGCGAACACCGGGGAGCTGTTTTTT; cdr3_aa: CASSPGVGTANTGELFF
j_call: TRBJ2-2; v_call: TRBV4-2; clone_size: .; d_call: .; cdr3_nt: TGTGCCAGCAGCCAAGTTCTCGGTACGAACACCGGGGAGCTGTTTTTT; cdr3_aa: CASSQVLGTNTGELFF
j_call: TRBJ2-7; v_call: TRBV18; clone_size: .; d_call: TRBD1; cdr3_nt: TGTGCCAGCTCACCAGGCACAGGGGGCACCTACGAGCAGTACTTC; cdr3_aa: CASSPGTGGTYEQYF
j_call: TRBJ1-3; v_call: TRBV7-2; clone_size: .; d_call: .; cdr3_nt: TGTGCCAGCAGCTTTTCGGGGCAGGCGGGGGGAAACACCATATATTTT; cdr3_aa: CASSFSGQAGGNTIYF
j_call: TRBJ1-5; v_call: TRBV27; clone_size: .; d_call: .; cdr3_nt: TGTGCCAGCAGACCACAGGATAGCAATCAGCCCCAGCATTTT; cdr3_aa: CASRPQDSNQPQHF